The 5 T cell receptor beta chains listed next were all sequenced from one sample in a study of blood T cell repertoires in COVID-19. TCRdb's copy holds only in-frame clones and misses some; the assay was immunoSEQ multiplex PCR. The sample includes approximately 270,000 clones, about nine tenths of them seen just once. The sequenced sample was PBMCs or T cells enriched from blood (not recorded which). These receptors all stem from an older woman who had recovered from COVID-19.

V gene TRBV28 combines with J gene TRBJ1-2; no clear D gene. The germline CDR1 and CDR2 sequences are MDHEN and SYDVKM. Trimming cost V 7 bases and J 4 bases, with 19 bases left between them. The CDR3 has 15 amino acids. As DNA, the CDR3 is TGTGCCAGCAACTGGTTCGGCGGAGAATCCTATGGCTACACCTTC. It translates to CASNWFGGESYGYTF.

The chain employs TRBV6-6 and TRBJ1-6, with 10 nucleotides matching TRBD1. CDR1 and CDR2 (germline): MNHNY, SVGAGI (reference sequence). The CDR3 length is 17 residues. With V trimmed by 5 bases and J by 5 bases, 9 bases remained unmatched. In DNA form, the CDR3 reads TGTGCCAGCAGTCTTTCCTCGGGACAGGGGAATAATTCACCCCTCCACTTT. Translated: CASSLSSGQGNNSPLHF.

The chain joins TRBV5-1 to TRBJ2-1; 8 nucleotides agree with TRBD2. Germline lookup yields CDR1 SGHRS and CDR2 YFSETQ. J lost 6 bases, V lost 4 bases, and 6 bases had no gene match. The CDR3 is made up of 14 amino acids. The CDR3 here is CASSERERINEQFF. The CDR3 coding sequence is TGCGCCAGCAGCGAGCGGGAGAGGATCAATGAGCAGTTCTTC.

V gene TRBV5-4 combines with J gene TRBJ1-6; a possible D gene is TRBD1 (6 bases). The CDR3 runs to 15 residues. Trimming removed 0 bases from V and 5 bases from J, with 9 bases in between. Germline CDR1 reads SGHNT; CDR2 reads YYREEE (reference sequence). CDR3 sequence reads: CASSLVTGNNSPLHF. In nucleotides, the CDR3 is TGTGCCAGCAGCTTGGTGACAGGCAATAATTCACCCCTCCACTTT.

The CDR3 protein is CATSDLRRDEQFF. As DNA, the CDR3 is TGTGCCACCAGTGATTTGCGGCGGGATGAGCAGTTCTTC. This chain joins TRBV24-1 and TRBJ2-1; D may be TRBD2 (5 bases). The CDR3 loop spans 13 amino acids. Germline loops: CDR1 KGHDR, CDR2 SFDVKD. Trimming left V 0 bases short and J 8 bases short, with 7 bases between.